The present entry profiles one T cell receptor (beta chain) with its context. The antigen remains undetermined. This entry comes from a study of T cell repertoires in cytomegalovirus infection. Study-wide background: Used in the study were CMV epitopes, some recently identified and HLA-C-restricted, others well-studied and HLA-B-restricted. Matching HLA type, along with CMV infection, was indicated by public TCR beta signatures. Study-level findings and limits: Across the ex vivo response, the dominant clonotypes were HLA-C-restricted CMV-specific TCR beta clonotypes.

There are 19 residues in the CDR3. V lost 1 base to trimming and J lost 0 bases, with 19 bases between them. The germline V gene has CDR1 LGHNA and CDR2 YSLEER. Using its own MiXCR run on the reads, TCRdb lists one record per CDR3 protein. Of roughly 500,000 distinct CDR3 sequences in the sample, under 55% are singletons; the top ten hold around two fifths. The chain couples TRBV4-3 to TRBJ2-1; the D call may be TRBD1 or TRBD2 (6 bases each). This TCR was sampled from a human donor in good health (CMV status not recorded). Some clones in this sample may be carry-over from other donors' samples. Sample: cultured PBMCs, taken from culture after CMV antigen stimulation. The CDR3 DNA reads TGCGCCAGCAGCCAAGGAGTCTTTCGGGGGCTATCCTCCTACAATGAGCAGTTCTTC. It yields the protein CASSQGVFRGLSSYNEQFF.